The 25 T cell receptor beta chains presented below share a single source sample, sequenced in a study of blood T cell repertoires in COVID-19. The protocol was immunoSEQ multiplex PCR, while the TCRdb copy is restricted to in-frame clones and leaves out a portion. The sample lists under 250,000 clones; 80% to 85% were seen once. The specimen was peripheral blood. The receptors were sampled from a young woman with acute or convalescent COVID-19.

V is TRBV9 and J is TRBJ1-3; D remains unclear. This CDR3 is 15 amino acids long. The V gene's germline CDR1 is SGDLS and CDR2 YYNGEE. The V and J ends lost 0 bases and 0 bases respectively, with 7 bases between them. The CDR3 DNA sequence: TGTGCCAGCAGCGTAGGCGCTAACTCTGGAAACACCATATATTTT. Amino acids: CASSVGANSGNTIYF. Based on the CDR3 plus reference TRBV9 and TRBJ1-3, the full variable domain is DSGVTQTPKHLITATGQRVTLRCSPRSGDLSVYWYQQSLDQGLQFLIQYYNGEERAKGNILERFSAQQFPDLHSELNLSSLELGDSALYFCASSVGANSGNTIYFGEGSWLTVV.

V is TRBV30 and J is TRBJ2-3; perhaps TRBD1 as D (6 bases). The CDR3 has 15 amino acids. V dropped 7 bases and J dropped 0 bases, with 17 bases sitting between them. CDR1 and CDR2 (germline): GTSNPN, SVGIG (reference sequence). The CDR3 sequence: CAFSLRGGSTDTQYF. For the CDR3, the DNA is TGTGCCTTTTCTCTAAGAGGGGGTAGCACAGATACGCAGTATTTT.

The chain recombines TRBV7-3 with TRBJ1-2, with 9 nucleotides matching TRBD1. The junction had 3 bases not matched to a gene; V was cut back by 2 bases and J by 5 bases. Germline CDR1 reads SGHTA; CDR2 reads FQGTGA. The CDR3 has 14 amino acids. Here the CDR3 DNA reads TGTGCCAGCAGCTTAGAGGGACAGGGTTATGGCTACACCTTC. As protein: CASSLEGQGYGYTF.

The chain recombines TRBV5-8 with TRBJ1-1; 9 bases align to TRBD1. The CDR3 spans 17 residues. Germline assignment: CDR1 SGHTS and CDR2 YDEGEE. J lost 4 bases, V lost 5 bases, and 15 bases had no gene match. CDR3 residues: CASRGDRADGEITEAFF. In DNA, the CDR3 is TGTGCCAGCAGGGGGGACAGGGCGGATGGGGAGATCACTGAAGCTTTCTTT.

The rearrangement links TRBV5-1 to TRBJ1-6, with no clear D. The germline V gene encodes CDR1 SGHRS and CDR2 YFSETQ. Deletions cut 1 base from V and 1 base from J, with 6 bases between. The CDR3 spans 15 residues. The DNA of the CDR3 is TGCGCCAGCAGCTTGTCCCAGTCCTATAATTCACCCCTCCACTTT. This gives the protein CASSLSQSYNSPLHF.

The chain couples TRBV6-5 to TRBJ1-5; D might be TRBD1 (6 bases). Trimming cost V 5 bases and J 0 bases, with 11 bases left between them. The germline V gene encodes CDR1 MNHEY and CDR2 SVGAGI. This CDR3 contains 15 residues. The CDR3 bases are TGTGCCAGCAGTAAACAGGGAACTAGCAATCAGCCCCAGCATTTT. Protein product: CASSKQGTSNQPQHF.

This clone has only one observation. The rearrangement links TRBV28 to TRBJ2-1; 11 nucleotides agree with TRBD2. Germline values: CDR1 MDHEN, CDR2 SYDVKM. With V trimmed by 5 bases and J by 5 bases, 8 bases remained unmatched. CDR3 length equals 16 residues. Here the CDR3 reads CASSHLAGGLHNEQFF. In nucleotides, the CDR3 is TGTGCCAGCAGTCATTTAGCGGGAGGGCTCCACAATGAGCAGTTCTTC.

This clone came up once. The rearrangement joins TRBV9 to TRBJ2-1; 8 nucleotides match TRBD2. The CDR3 is 18 residues long. CDR1 and CDR2 (germline): SGDLS, YYNGEE. V shed 2 bases and J 4 bases; nucleotides not matched to a gene: 14. This chain's CDR3 is CASSVGSAGVGGYNEQFF. The CDR3 DNA reads as TGTGCCAGCAGCGTTGGCTCAGCGGGAGTCGGTGGGTACAATGAGCAGTTCTTC.

This clone was recorded a few times. This sequence joins TRBV4-2 and TRBJ1-2, with D possibly matching TRBD1 (6 bases). Germline V gives CDR1 LGHNA, CDR2 YNFKEQ. The CDR3 covers 15 residues. Trimming removed 3 bases at V and 4 bases at J, with 15 bases between. CDR3 loop: CASSQISGVSYGYTF. In DNA form, the CDR3 reads TGTGCCAGCAGCCAGATATCAGGGGTCTCCTATGGCTACACCTTC.

The V and J genes are TRBV19 and TRBJ2-2, with TRBD1 identical over 9 bases. The CDR3 runs to 16 residues. The V segment lost 5 bases and the J segment 4 bases; nucleotides outside the gene matches: 8. Looked up from germline, CDR1 is LNHDA and CDR2 is SQIVND (reference sequence). The CDR3 bases are TGTGCCAGTAGTCCGTTCGGGACAGGGTCCACCGGGGAGCTGTTTTTT. Protein: CASSPFGTGSTGELFF.

The J gene is TRBJ1-6, the V gene TRBV6-6; D gene ambiguous. V shed 8 bases and J shed 8 bases, with 7 bases lying between them. Germline CDR1 MNHNY, CDR2 SVGAGI (reference sequence). This CDR3 has 11 residues. This CDR3 reads CASVIDSPLHF. CDR3 nucleotide sequence: TGTGCCAGCGTTATAGATTCACCCCTCCACTTT.

The chain recombines TRBV28 with TRBJ2-4; D may be TRBD2 (5 bases). The CDR3 is 14 residues long. Germline loops: CDR1 MDHEN, CDR2 SYDVKM. V was trimmed by 2 bases and J by 4 bases, leaving 9 bases between them. CDR3: CASSLGGGKNIQYF. CDR3 DNA: TGTGCCAGCAGTTTAGGAGGTGGTAAAAACATTCAGTACTTC. The whole variable domain, remainder taken from reference TRBV28 and TRBJ2-4, is DVKVTQSSRYLVKRTGEKVFLECVQDMDHENMFWYRQDPGLGLRLIYFSYDVKMKEKGDIPEGYSVSREKKERFSLILESASTNQTSMYLCASSLGGGKNIQYFGAGTRLSVL.

The CDR3, as DNA: TGTGCCAGCAGCTTATGGCCCCCAGACAGGGTACAAGAGACCCAGTACTTC. Encoded protein: CASSLWPPDRVQETQYF. The J gene is TRBJ2-5, the V gene TRBV7-9; 7 bases line up with TRBD1. The ends lost 2 bases at V and 2 bases at J; junction bases unmatched: 11. The length of the CDR3 is 17 residues. Germline values: CDR1 SEHNR, CDR2 FQNEAQ (reference sequence).

This clone was recorded at least ten times. This CDR3 reads CSVGQDGPSEQYF. In DNA, the CDR3 is TGCAGCGTCGGACAGGACGGCCCTAGCGAGCAGTACTTC. This chain links TRBV29-1 with TRBJ2-7; 7 nucleotides match TRBD1. The CDR3 is 13 amino acids. Germline loops: CDR1 SQVTM, CDR2 ANQGSEA. Losses at the gene ends were 6 bases for V and 6 bases for J; bases not matched to a gene: 11.

The CDR3 DNA follows: TGCAGCGTTGAATCTCACAGGGAAAGCTCCTACGAGCAGTACTTC. Translation gives CSVESHRESSYEQYF. This chain connects TRBV29-1 to TRBJ2-7; TRBD1 might be the D (6 bases). This CDR3 has 15 amino acids. V was clipped by 2 bases and J by 0 bases, with 14 bases between them. CDR1 is SQVTM, CDR2 ANQGSEA, per germline.

The rearrangement uses TRBV9 and TRBJ2-1, with D tentatively TRBD2 (5 bases). V lost 0 bases and J lost 8, with 15 bases in between. Germline CDR1 and CDR2: SGDLS and YYNGEE. CDR3 length: 15 residues. CDR3 in amino acids: CASSVGSLRGDEQFF. In DNA, the CDR3 is TGTGCCAGCAGCGTAGGATCCCTCCGGGGAGATGAGCAGTTCTTC.

The chain combines TRBV18 with TRBJ1-3; TRBD1 aligns across 9 bases. J was trimmed by 0 bases and V by 2 bases; bases with no gene match: 2. Germline values: CDR1 KGHSH, CDR2 LQKENI. The CDR3 is 16 residues long. The CDR3 spells CASSPGTGNSGNTIYF. The CDR3 DNA reads TGTGCCAGCTCACCAGGGACAGGGAACTCTGGAAACACCATATATTTT.

The rearrangement joins TRBV7-9 to TRBJ1-2; 8 nucleotides align to TRBD1. With 5 bases clipped from V and 4 bases from J, the junction kept 6 bases outside the gene matches. This CDR3 has 14 amino acids. Per the germline V gene, CDR1 is SEHNR and CDR2 is FQNEAQ (reference sequence). CDR3 DNA: TGTGCCAGCAGCCTGGACAGGGAGGGCTATGGCTACACCTTC. Protein sequence: CASSLDREGYGYTF. Drawing the rest from reference TRBV7-9 and TRBJ1-2, the complete variable domain is DTGVSQNPRHKITKRGQNVTFRCDPISEHNRLYWYRQTLGQGPEFLTYFQNEAQLEKSRLLSDRFSAERPKGSFSTLEIQRTEQGDSAMYLCASSLDREGYGYTFGSGTRLTVV.

The chain joins TRBV5-1 to TRBJ1-2, with 10 bases fitting TRBD1. V lost 0 bases, J lost 5 bases, and 10 bases stayed unmatched. Germline V gene sequence: CDR1 SGHRS, CDR2 YFSETQ. CDR3 length equals 17 residues. CDR3 sequence: CASSLVGSGQGTYGYTF. The CDR3, as DNA: TGCGCCAGCAGCTTGGTGGGATCGGGACAGGGGACTTATGGCTACACCTTC.

The gene calls are TRBV18 and TRBJ2-1; tentative D call: TRBD1 (6 bases). This CDR3 contains 16 residues. Trimming took off 4 bases at V and 0 bases at J, with 13 bases between the two ends. The germline V gene has CDR1 KGHSH and CDR2 LQKENI. The CDR3 loop reads CASSRPDRSSYNEQFF. For the CDR3, the DNA is TGTGCCAGCTCACGACCCGACAGGAGCTCCTACAATGAGCAGTTCTTC.

This clone was detected a few times. The CDR3 region is CASSRQVYYGYTF. For the CDR3, the DNA is TGTGCCAGCAGTCGACAGGTCTACTATGGCTACACCTTC. This sequence joins TRBV6-2 or TRBV6-3 and TRBJ1-2; D may be TRBD1 (6 bases). The CDR3 has 13 residues. With 5 bases removed from V and 3 bases from J, the gap between germline ends came to 10 bases. Germline CDR1 is MNHEY and CDR2 is SVGEGT.

The V call is TRBV5-1, the J call TRBJ2-6; D perhaps matches TRBD2 (6 bases). The CDR3 has 16 residues. V gave up 5 bases and J gave up 0 bases, with 12 bases separating them. Germline loops: CDR1 SGHRS, CDR2 YFSETQ. DNA for the CDR3: TGCGCCAGCAGACGGGACTCTGGCTCTGGGGCCAACGTCCTGACTTTC. Protein: CASRRDSGSGANVLTF.

In its sample, this clone was seen once. CDR3 DNA sequence: TGTGCCAGCAGTTACCCCCCCCTACTAGCGGTTACCTACGAGCAGTACTTC. The encoded protein is CASSYPPLLAVTYEQYF. The gene calls are TRBV6-2 or TRBV6-3 and TRBJ2-7; 8 bases line up with TRBD2. This CDR3 has 17 residues. Germline CDR1 and CDR2: MNHEY and SVGEGT. V dropped 2 bases and J dropped 2; count of bases not matched to a gene: 11.

This rearrangement joins TRBV6-5 to TRBJ2-2; tentative D call: TRBD1 (6 bases). V lost 6 bases and J lost 6, with 11 bases in between. Germline-derived CDR1 and CDR2 are MNHEY and SVGAGI. This CDR3 has 13 amino acids. The CDR3 loop is CASRQQGPGELFF. The DNA for the CDR3 is TGTGCCAGCAGGCAACAGGGCCCCGGGGAGCTGTTTTTT.

V and J are TRBV6-2 or TRBV6-3 and TRBJ1-5; 7 bases match TRBD1. V was pared by 2 bases and J by 3 bases, with 1 base of the junction left unmatched. The germline V gene has CDR1 MNHEY and CDR2 SVGEGT. This CDR3 is built from 14 residues. DNA of the CDR3: TGTGCCAGCAGTTACGGGACAGCCAATCAGCCCCAGCATTTT. Its protein is CASSYGTANQPQHF.